A single sample gave rise to the 22 T cell receptor beta chains below, sequenced in a study of OX40 agonist ivuxolimab in advanced cancers. TCRdb's copy holds only in-frame clones and misses some; the assay was immunoSEQ multiplex PCR. This sample carries approximately 67,000 clones, roughly nine tenths of them seen once, and the ten largest clones take less than 2.5%. Here the sequenced sample was CD4+ or CD8+ T cells sorted from blood, taken in a trial of the OX40 agonist ivuxolimab. The receptors originated from an adult with an advanced solid tumor such as melanoma, head and neck, liver or kidney cancer.

V is TRBV9 and J is TRBJ2-3; TRBD2 aligns across 7 bases. The CDR3 sequence is 16 residues long. J lost 1 base, V lost 1 base, and 6 bases had no gene match. Germline loops: CDR1 SGDLS, CDR2 YYNGEE. The chain's CDR3 is CASSVRTGRGTDTQYF. The CDR3 bases are TGTGCCAGCAGCGTAAGAACGGGGAGGGGCACAGATACGCAGTATTTT.

The chain couples TRBV19 to TRBJ1-4; 10 nucleotides match TRBD1. The CDR3 contains 14 residues. With V trimmed by 7 bases and J by 8 bases, 7 bases remained unmatched. Germline V CDR1 and CDR2: LNHDA, SQIVND (reference sequence). The CDR3 sequence is CASNPGQGREKLFF. Here the CDR3 DNA reads TGTGCCAGTAACCCGGGACAGGGGAGGGAAAAACTGTTTTTT.

The chain employs TRBV9 and TRBJ2-1, with D maybe TRBD1 (5 bases). CDR1 and CDR2 from the germline V gene are SGDLS and YYNGEE. Between the trimmed V and J ends, which lost 0 bases and 11 bases, there was a span of 15 bases. This CDR3 is built from 14 residues. The CDR3 bases are TGTGCCAGCAGCGTAGCGAGTATGGCAGGGCAGCAGTTCTTC. Encoded protein: CASSVASMAGQQFF.

The chain combines TRBV11-3 with TRBJ2-6; unclear D gene. The germline V gene encodes CDR1 SGHNT and CDR2 YENEEA. V dropped 1 base and J dropped 2 bases, with 6 bases sitting between them. The CDR3 runs 15 residues. CDR3 in DNA: TGTGCCAGCAGCTTAGGGGTGGCTGGGGCCAACGTCCTGACTTTC. Translation: CASSLGVAGANVLTF.

This rearrangement joins TRBV5-1 to TRBJ2-1; D may be TRBD2 (6 bases). The germline gives CDR1 SGHRS, CDR2 YFSETQ. V was pared by 4 bases and J by 9 bases, with 20 bases between. The CDR3 totals 15 residues. CDR3 sequence reads: CASSVPAGLTSEQFF. The DNA for the CDR3 is TGCGCCAGCAGCGTTCCCGCCGGACTAACTTCTGAGCAGTTCTTC.

J is TRBJ1-2 and V is TRBV7-2; perhaps TRBD1 as D (5 bases). Trimming pared 3 bases from V and 4 bases from J, leaving 12 bases between. Germline CDR1 SGHTA, CDR2 FQGNSA. CDR3 length: 14 amino acids. The CDR3 here is CASSLNGAAYGYTF. The CDR3 region has the DNA TGTGCCAGCAGCTTGAACGGGGCTGCCTATGGCTACACCTTC. The full variable domain, its missing parts supplied by reference TRBV7-2 and TRBJ1-2, is GAGVSQSPSNKVTEKGKDVELRCDPISGHTALYWYRQSLGQGLEFLIYFQGNSAPDKSGLPSDRFSAERTGGSVSTLTIQRTQQEDSAVYLCASSLNGAAYGYTFGSGTRLTVV.

This chain uses TRBV7-2 with TRBJ2-1; the D gene is possibly TRBD2 (5 bases). CDR1 is SGHTA, CDR2 FQGNSA, per germline. Trimming shortened V by 6 bases and J by 10 bases, and 16 bases separated the two germline ends. The CDR3 extends over 13 amino acids. Written as DNA, the CDR3 is TGTGCCAGCAGTTCTACTAGTTCTCGGGAGCAGTTCTTC. The encoded protein is CASSSTSSREQFF. The entire variable domain, with the rest obtained from reference TRBV7-2 and TRBJ2-1, is as follows: GAGVSQSPSNKVTEKGKDVELRCDPISGHTALYWYRQSLGQGLEFLIYFQGNSAPDKSGLPSDRFSAERTGGSVSTLTIQRTQQEDSAVYLCASSSTSSREQFFGPGTRLTVL.

The chain carries TRBV6-1 and TRBJ1-5; D unclear. The CDR3 is made up of 14 amino acids. CDR1 and CDR2 (germline): MNHNS, SASEGT. The V and J ends lost 9 bases and 3 bases respectively, with 15 bases between them. The CDR3 loop is CASNNKDHNQPQHF. CDR3 coding DNA: TGTGCCAGTAACAACAAGGATCACAATCAGCCCCAGCATTTT.

The V call is TRBV19, the J call TRBJ2-7; D possibly corresponds to TRBD2 (5 bases). This CDR3 has 14 amino acids. CDR1 is LNHDA, CDR2 SQIVND, per germline (reference sequence). The V and J ends lost 10 bases and 5 bases respectively, with 21 bases between them. CDR3 in amino acids: CATHSGLTDDEQYF. The CDR3 bases are TGTGCCACTCATTCCGGACTCACAGACGACGAGCAGTACTTC.

The chain is built from TRBV11-2 and TRBJ1-2; TRBD1 agrees at 8 bases. The trim removed 0 bases at V and 4 bases at J, leaving 4 bases unmatched. Per germline, CDR1 SGHAT and CDR2 FQNNGV. This CDR3 is 15 amino acids long. CDR3 in amino acids: CASSLDRGRGYGYTF. Written as DNA, the CDR3 is TGTGCCAGCAGCTTAGACAGGGGGCGAGGCTATGGCTACACCTTC.

As DNA, the CDR3 is TGTGCCAGCAGCTTGGCAGGGCCGGATACGCAGTATTTT. Translation: CASSLAGPDTQYF. The chain couples TRBV11-3 to TRBJ2-3, with D perhaps matching TRBD1 (5 bases). V lost 3 bases to trimming and J lost 6 bases, with 10 bases between them. Germline loops: CDR1 SGHNT, CDR2 YENEEA. The CDR3 is 13 amino acids.

Comment on this clone: This CDR3 is also generated by other DNA sequences in the sample. The rearrangement links TRBV18 to TRBJ2-1; D may be TRBD1 or TRBD2 (5 bases each). The CDR3 has 15 residues. Trimming removed 3 bases at V and 3 bases at J, with 12 bases between. In germline, CDR1 is KGHSH, CDR2 LQKENI. DNA for the CDR3: TGTGCCAGCTCACCTACCGGGACCAACTACAATGAGCAGTTCTTC. Protein sequence: CASSPTGTNYNEQFF.

The chain is built from TRBV9 and TRBJ2-1; D might be TRBD1 (6 bases). The CDR3 has 15 amino acids. V gave up 0 bases and J gave up 8 bases, with 15 bases separating them. Germline V gene lookup returns CDR1 SGDLS and CDR2 YYNGEE. The CDR3 DNA follows: TGTGCCAGCAGCGTAGCTACAGGGTCTCTCTATGAGCAGTTCTTC. Protein: CASSVATGSLYEQFF. The complete variable domain, with remaining parts taken from reference TRBV9 and TRBJ2-1, reads DSGVTQTPKHLITATGQRVTLRCSPRSGDLSVYWYQQSLDQGLQFLIQYYNGEERAKGNILERFSAQQFPDLHSELNLSSLELGDSALYFCASSVATGSLYEQFFGPGTRLTVL.

V gene TRBV10-1 combines with J gene TRBJ2-1; no clear D gene. V was cut by 9 bases and J by 6 bases, with 12 bases left in between. Germline lookup yields CDR1 WNHNN and CDR2 SYGVQD (reference sequence). The CDR3 totals 12 residues. The CDR3 sequence: CASPPDSNEQFF. For the CDR3, the DNA is TGCGCCAGTCCTCCGGATTCCAATGAGCAGTTCTTC.

The rearrangement joins TRBV28 to TRBJ2-1; D is possibly TRBD2 (5 bases). This CDR3 is built from 15 residues. Germline loops: CDR1 MDHEN, CDR2 SYDVKM. V lost 11 bases, J lost 5 bases, and 22 bases lay in between. The CDR3 is CAAGSWRTGDNEQFF. The CDR3 DNA is TGTGCCGCCGGGTCTTGGAGGACTGGGGACAATGAGCAGTTCTTC.

The rearrangement uses TRBV10-1 and TRBJ1-2, with D perhaps TRBD1 (6 bases). Trimming left V 5 bases short and J 2 bases short, with 9 bases between. The CDR3 sequence is 13 residues long. Germline loops: CDR1 WNHNN, CDR2 SYGVQD (reference sequence). CDR3 sequence (DNA): TGCGCCAGCAGTTCCACAGGGAACTATGGCTACACCTTC. Residues: CASSSTGNYGYTF.

This clone was recorded only once. The chain has TRBV11-2 and TRBJ2-1; D gene ambiguous. The V gene lost 4 bases and the J gene lost 0 bases, with 4 bases spanning the gap. CDR1 and CDR2 from the germline V gene are SGHAT and FQNNGV. The CDR3 loop spans 13 amino acids. CDR3: CASSSSSYNEQFF. The CDR3 nucleotides read TGTGCCAGCAGCTCTAGCTCCTACAATGAGCAGTTCTTC.

The chain combines TRBV6-1 with TRBJ1-5, with TRBD1 as a possible D gene (5 bases). The V and J ends lost 8 bases and 5 bases respectively, with 10 bases between them. The CDR3 extends over 12 amino acids. In germline, CDR1 is MNHNS, CDR2 SASEGT. The CDR3 region has the DNA TGTGCCAGCGTGTGGGGCGATCAGCCCCAGCATTTT. Translated, it gives CASVWGDQPQHF.

This clone has just one count. This chain joins TRBV20-1 and TRBJ2-5; D ambiguous. V was cut by 0 bases and J by 7 bases, with 6 bases left in between. CDR3 length: 11 amino acids. Germline loops: CDR1 DFQATT, CDR2 SNEGSKA (reference sequence). Here the CDR3 DNA reads TGCAGTGCTAGAGATTGGGGGACCCAGTACTTC. As protein: CSARDWGTQYF.

This sequence joins TRBV7-7 and TRBJ2-5, with D perhaps being TRBD1 or TRBD2 (5 bases each). Trimming removed 0 bases from V and 4 bases from J, with 9 bases in between. Germline assignment: CDR1 SSHAT and CDR2 FNYEAQ (reference sequence). There are 14 residues in the CDR3. For the CDR3, the DNA is TGTGCCAGCAGCTTAGCATCGAGGGGAGAGACCCAGTACTTC. Its protein is CASSLASRGETQYF.

The rearrangement uses TRBV7-3 and TRBJ2-2; D gene ambiguous. Germline V lookup: CDR1 SGHTA, CDR2 FQGTGA. This CDR3 is 14 amino acids long. The V and J ends lost 5 bases and 3 bases respectively, with 10 bases between them. The chain's CDR3 is CASSRGGYTGELFF. CDR3 coding DNA: TGTGCCAGCAGCCGCGGCGGATACACCGGGGAGCTGTTTTTT.

This chain links TRBV5-6 with TRBJ2-7, with 10 bases matching TRBD2. Germline trimming cut 3 bases from V and 2 bases from J; bases unmatched to any gene: 8. CDR3 length: 16 amino acids. Looked up from germline, CDR1 is SGHDT and CDR2 is YYEEEE. For the CDR3, the DNA is TGTGCCAGCAGCTCCTTCCTAGCGGGGGCTGCCTACGAGCAGTACTTC. It translates to CASSSFLAGAAYEQYF.